This TCR beta chain is drawn from a study of CD4 T cell repertoires in COVID-19. This clone was counted only a few times. The antigen remains undetermined. The memory T cells were sequenced right after ex vivo isolation, without culture. Study-level findings and limits: Two or all three memory subsets shared several highly expanded SARS-CoV-2-reactive clonotypes.

CDR1 is SGHAT and CDR2 is FQDESV in the germline V gene (reference sequence). The CDR3 is made up of 15 amino acids. Trimming cost V 4 bases and J 5 bases, with 17 bases left between them. Using immunoSEQ multiplex PCR, the repertoire was profiled, and TCRdb retains in-frame clones only, with some absent. Of 20,000 or so clones listed, over 75% are singletons. Sample: central memory CD4+ T cells from blood, taken before the COVID-19 pandemic. This receptor was taken from a human donor who had COVID-19. J is TRBJ2-5 and V is TRBV11-1; a possible D gene is TRBD2 (7 bases). DNA of the CDR3: TGTGCCAGCAGCTCAGAGGGGGGGCGAGGGGAGACCCAGTACTTC. It encodes CASSSEGGRGETQYF.